This T cell receptor (beta chain) was sequenced during a study of pediatric ulcerative colitis. The CDR3 length is 14 residues. V was clipped by 7 bases and J by 8 bases; unmatched bases: 10. CDR1 MNHEY and CDR2 SMNVEV come from the germline V gene (reference sequence). Sequenced by immunoSEQ multiplex PCR; TCRdb stores in-frame clones only, minus some. The sample yields tens of thousands of clones, 55% to 75% seen once. Comment on this clone: Its matching antigen is unknown.

One to two pinch biopsies were taken from the rectum during colonoscopy. General study findings and limits: Two patients' blood samples yielded substantially fewer templates. Compared with controls, ulcerative colitis showed greater blood-rectum clone sharing. No controls had the two rectal clonotypes shared by ulcerative colitis patients.

Sample: gut tissue. V is TRBV27 and J is TRBJ1-2, with 10 bases matching TRBD1. The sequence came from a boy younger than 18 with severe ulcerative colitis. For the CDR3, the DNA is TGTGCCAGCACCCAACGACAGGGGGCGGGGGGCTACACCTTC. Amino acids: CASTQRQGAGGYTF.